The sample holds a few counts of the clone carrying this T cell receptor (beta chain). Its cognate antigen is unknown. Each CDR3 protein is one row after TCRdb ran MiXCR on the 5' RACE reads. This sample has around 530,000 distinct CDR3 sequences, with less than 20% found just once. V was clipped by 3 bases and J by 4 bases, with 16 bases between them. This CDR3 comprises 15 residues. CDR1 and CDR2 from the germline V gene are SGHRS and YFSETQ. The data stem from a study of T cells after yellow fever vaccination. Study-level background: Fractions of limited cellularity were prepared by means of SMART-Seq v4 Ultra Low Input.

Study-wide results and limits: Detected again after the booster were most primary-vaccination clones, at 96% CD4 and approximately 87% CD8.

This chain joins TRBV5-1 and TRBJ1-1; D perhaps matches TRBD1 (5 bases). This TCR derives from a man younger than 35 who received the YFV17D yellow fever vaccine. Sequencing used PBMCs, obtained 5 to 6 days after the first yellow fever vaccination. CDR3 amino acids: CASSSLGRGGTEAFF. DNA of the CDR3: TGCGCCAGCAGCTCCCTTGGCCGGGGCGGCACTGAAGCTTTCTTT.